These 30 T cell receptor beta chains were all obtained from the same sample, sequenced in a study of STAT3 mutations in large granular lymphocyte leukemia. Study results and caveats: In T-cell large granular lymphocyte leukemia, about half of patients showed multiple immunodominant subclonotypes.

What these receptors recognize is not known. The protocol was immunoSEQ multiplex PCR, while the TCRdb copy is restricted to in-frame clones and leaves out a portion. Of roughly 4,200 clones in the sample, around 69% were seen once. The material sequenced was peripheral blood mononuclear cells. The receptors were sampled from a man in his sixties with T-cell large granular lymphocyte leukemia. Some clones in this sample may be carry-over from other donors' samples.

This rearrangement joins TRBV4-1 to TRBJ2-3, with 8 bases aligning to TRBD1. Germline CDR1 reads MGHRA; CDR2 reads YSYEKL. The CDR3 has 18 residues. The V segment lost 0 bases and the J segment 0 bases; nucleotides outside the gene matches: 8. This CDR3 reads CASSQDAAGTGSTDTQYF. DNA for the CDR3: TGCGCCAGCAGCCAAGATGCCGCCGGGACAGGTAGCACAGATACGCAGTATTTT.

The chain links TRBV19 to TRBJ2-3; perhaps TRBD1 as D (5 bases). The V gene's germline CDR1 is LNHDA and CDR2 SQIVND (reference sequence). This CDR3 spans 13 amino acids. V lost 7 bases, J lost 6 bases, and 14 bases lay in between. The CDR3, as DNA: TGTGCCAGTAAGAAGGGGCAGAACGATACGCAGTATTTT. This encodes CASKKGQNDTQYF.

V is TRBV2 and J is TRBJ2-5; a possible D gene is TRBD2 (5 bases). In germline, CDR1 is SNHLY, CDR2 FYNNEI. The CDR3 extends over 13 amino acids. V was pared by 7 bases and J by 5 bases, with 14 bases between. CDR3 nucleotides: TGTGCCAGCAAGGACTCGTTGGGTGAGACCCAGTACTTC. It codes for CASKDSLGETQYF.

CDR3 sequence reads: CASSYVSAGELFF. The CDR3 coding sequence is TGTGCCAGCTCATATGTTTCGGCCGGGGAGCTGTTTTTT. V gene TRBV18 combines with J gene TRBJ2-2; D not resolved. With 5 bases removed from V and 6 bases from J, the gap between germline ends came to 10 bases. CDR1 is KGHSH, CDR2 LQKENI, per germline. The CDR3 has 13 amino acids.

This clone showed up just a few times. The rearrangement uses TRBV6-1 and TRBJ2-3; D call uncertain. V lost 4 bases and J 3 bases, leaving 11 bases between the germline ends. There are 14 residues in the CDR3. Germline V gene data show CDR1 as MNHNS and CDR2 as SASEGT. The CDR3 reads CASSGTERTDTQYF. Written as DNA, the CDR3 is TGTGCCAGCAGTGGGACGGAAAGAACAGATACGCAGTATTTT.

J is TRBJ2-7 and V is TRBV18, with D hard to call. CDR3 size: 12 residues. Deletions cut 2 bases from V and 4 bases from J, with 6 bases between. Germline V gives CDR1 KGHSH, CDR2 LQKENI. Here the CDR3 DNA reads TGTGCCAGCTCACCAAACGGATACGAGCAGTACGTC. Encoded protein: CASSPNGYEQYV.

The gene calls are TRBV6-5 and TRBJ2-6, with D maybe TRBD2 (5 bases). Germline V gives CDR1 MNHEY, CDR2 SVGAGI. The CDR3 length is 13 residues. The V end was cut by 6 bases, the J end by 2 bases, with 5 bases between. CDR3 in amino acids: CASRRAGANVLTF. CDR3 DNA sequence: TGTGCCAGCAGGAGGGCTGGGGCCAACGTCCTGACTTTC.

This clone was counted a single time. The chain couples TRBV6-5 to TRBJ2-7; TRBD1 aligns across 9 bases. V gave up 6 bases and J gave up 6 bases; unmatched junction bases: 9. Per the germline V gene, CDR1 is MNHEY and CDR2 is SVGAGI. The CDR3 covers 14 residues. Here the CDR3 reads CASRAGTGPGEQYF. CDR3 in DNA: TGTGCCAGCAGAGCCGGGACAGGGCCGGGCGAGCAGTACTTC.

The chain uses TRBV5-4 and TRBJ2-3, with 8 bases fitting TRBD2. Germline CDR1 is SGHNT and CDR2 is YYREEE (reference sequence). Trimming at V came to 4 bases and at J to 3 bases, leaving 13 bases not matched to a gene. There are 17 residues in the CDR3. CDR3 sequence reads: CASSTPSGRFFTDTQYF. The CDR3 DNA sequence: TGTGCCAGCAGCACCCCCAGCGGGAGATTTTTTACAGATACGCAGTATTTT.

The rearrangement uses TRBV28 and TRBJ2-7; D is undetermined. The V gene lost 5 bases and the J gene lost 6 bases, with 11 bases spanning the gap. The CDR3 is made up of 12 amino acids. The germline V gene has CDR1 MDHEN and CDR2 SYDVKM. The CDR3, as DNA: TGTGCCAGCAGTATTATTGTGGGCGAGCAGTACTTC. Protein product: CASSIIVGEQYF.

The chain couples TRBV5-4 to TRBJ2-1, with D uncertain. Deletions cut 4 bases from V and 6 bases from J, with 5 bases between. This CDR3 region has 11 residues. CDR1 is SGHNT, CDR2 YYREEE, per germline (reference sequence). CDR3 sequence reads: CASSGINEQFF. Here the CDR3 DNA reads TGTGCCAGCAGCGGGATCAATGAGCAGTTCTTC.

The gene calls are TRBV30 and TRBJ2-2; 11 bases align to TRBD2. Germline V gene sequence: CDR1 GTSNPN, CDR2 SVGIG (reference sequence). Trimming cost V 0 bases and J 6 bases; bases outside gene matches: 6. The CDR3 sequence is 16 residues long. The CDR3 loop reads CAWSVGTSGRPGELFF. The CDR3 region has the DNA TGTGCCTGGAGTGTGGGAACTAGCGGGAGACCCGGGGAGCTGTTTTTT. Using reference TRBV30 and TRBJ2-2 for the parts outside the CDR3, the full variable domain is SQTIHQWPATLVQPVGSPLSLECTVEGTSNPNLYWYRQAAGRGLQLLFYSVGIGQISSEVPQNLSASRPQDRQFILSSKKLLLSDSGFYLCAWSVGTSGRPGELFFGEGSRLTVL.

For the CDR3, the DNA is TGCGCCAGCAGCTTGGAACAGGTTAAGGGGACCCAGTACTTC. This encodes CASSLEQVKGTQYF. V usage is TRBV5-1 and J usage is TRBJ2-5; D possibly corresponds to TRBD1 (5 bases). Trimming stripped 0 bases from V and 7 bases from J, with 13 bases between. This CDR3 is built from 14 residues. CDR1 is SGHRS and CDR2 is YFSETQ in the germline V gene.

The chain joins TRBV7-8 to TRBJ1-5, with D unclear. Per the germline V gene, CDR1 is SGHVS and CDR2 is FQNEAQ. This CDR3 comprises 13 residues. V was clipped by 3 bases and J by 5 bases, with 8 bases between them. The CDR3 sequence is CASSLMTDQPQHF. For the CDR3, the DNA is TGTGCCAGCAGCTTGATGACCGATCAGCCCCAGCATTTT.

By proportion, this clone is medium-sized. V gene TRBV29-1 combines with J gene TRBJ2-7; 7 bases are shared with TRBD1. Germline CDR1 and CDR2: SQVTM and ANQGSEA. The CDR3 sequence is 12 residues long. Trimming removed 7 bases from V and 1 base from J; junction bases left unmatched: 4. CDR3: CSAGQDSYEQYF. As DNA, the CDR3 is TGCAGCGCAGGACAGGATTCCTACGAGCAGTACTTC.

The chain uses TRBV30 and TRBJ1-4; D unresolved. Looked up from germline, CDR1 is GTSNPN and CDR2 is SVGIG (reference sequence). CDR3 length: 13 amino acids. The CDR3 loop reads CALDPGGNEKLFF. DNA for the CDR3: TGTGCGCTGGACCCCGGCGGAAATGAAAAACTGTTTTTT.

This chain uses TRBV6-1 with TRBJ2-7; 12 bases fit TRBD1. The germline CDR1 and CDR2 sequences are MNHNS and SASEGT. The CDR3 contains 11 residues. V gave up 8 bases and J gave up 10 bases; unmatched junction bases: 3. CDR3 nucleotide sequence: TGTGCCAGCGGGACAGGGGGCCCACAGTACTTC. Its protein is CASGTGGPQYF.

This clone was counted a single time. V and J are TRBV5-4 and TRBJ2-7; 9 bases map to TRBD1. The trim removed 5 bases at V and 0 bases at J, leaving 6 bases unmatched. The length of the CDR3 is 15 residues. Germline V gene data show CDR1 as SGHNT and CDR2 as YYREEE (reference sequence). CDR3 bases: TGTGCCAGCAGTGCTGGACAGGGGAGCTCCTACGAGCAGTACTTC. Translating gives CASSAGQGSSYEQYF.

This clone is categorized as medium-sized. J is TRBJ1-6 and V is TRBV6-5; D unclear. The CDR3 extends over 15 amino acids. The ends were cut back, 2 bases at V and 8 bases at J, with 13 bases in the middle. Germline V CDR1 and CDR2: MNHEY, SVGAGI. CDR3 nucleotides: TGTGCCAGCAGTTACCTCAGGTCGCGGTATTCACCCCTCCACTTT. Translated: CASSYLRSRYSPLHF.

This clone was picked up a small number of times. The J gene is TRBJ2-5, the V gene TRBV11-2; D possibly corresponds to TRBD1 (5 bases). The V end lost 1 base, the J end lost 4 bases, and 13 bases lay between the germline ends. Germline-derived CDR1 and CDR2 are SGHAT and FQNNGV. This CDR3 region has 15 residues. The CDR3 bases are TGTGCCAGCAGCTTAGGGTCCAGGGTGGGAGAGACCCAGTACTTC. Encoded protein: CASSLGSRVGETQYF.

CDR3 nucleotides: TGTGCCAGCAGCTCAACGGGACCTATCTATGGCTACACCTTC. Translated, it gives CASSSTGPIYGYTF. The chain has TRBV7-9 and TRBJ1-2; weak D call: TRBD1 (5 bases). The germline CDR1 and CDR2 sequences are SEHNR and FQNEAQ (reference sequence). V gave up 4 bases and J gave up 4 bases, with 13 bases separating them. This CDR3 is 14 amino acids long.

The CDR3: CASSLWVGDSSYEQYV. For the CDR3, the DNA is TGTGCCAGCAGCCTATGGGTAGGGGACAGCTCCTACGAGCAGTACGTC. The V gene is TRBV5-5, the J gene TRBJ2-7; 7 bases are shared with TRBD1. The ends lost 4 bases at V and 0 bases at J; junction bases unmatched: 10. Per germline, CDR1 SGHKS and CDR2 YYEKEE (reference sequence). The CDR3 extends over 16 amino acids.

This clone is deemed medium-sized (0.01 to 0.1%). This chain joins TRBV6-1 and TRBJ2-7; 11 positions agree with TRBD1. The CDR3 sequence is 15 residues long. With 4 bases clipped from V and 5 bases from J, the junction kept 7 bases outside the gene matches. Germline V gives CDR1 MNHNS, CDR2 SASEGT. The CDR3 protein is CASSVQVGQGDEQYV. CDR3 sequence (DNA): TGTGCCAGCAGTGTCCAGGTGGGACAGGGGGACGAGCAGTACGTC.

This clone was detected only once. This sequence joins TRBV5-1 and TRBJ1-1, with a possible D match to TRBD1 (5 bases). V was pared by 3 bases and J by 1 base, with 7 bases between. The CDR3 loop spans 13 amino acids. Germline V gives CDR1 SGHRS, CDR2 YFSETQ. The CDR3 region is CASSYQGNTEAFF. CDR3 bases: TGCGCCAGCAGCTATCAGGGGAACACTGAAGCTTTCTTT.

This clone was detected a few times. V is TRBV7-9 and J is TRBJ2-5; D not certain. The germline V gene has CDR1 SEHNR and CDR2 FQNEAQ (reference sequence). V lost 5 bases, J lost 4 bases, and 11 bases lay in between. The CDR3 is made up of 13 amino acids. CDR3: CASSPPVGETQYF. CDR3 nucleotides: TGTGCCAGCAGCCCGCCAGTGGGAGAGACCCAGTACTTC.

This clone was found a few times. The V and J genes are TRBV5-4 and TRBJ2-3; maybe TRBD2 (5 bases). The germline gives CDR1 SGHNT, CDR2 YYREEE (reference sequence). The CDR3 is made up of 12 amino acids. V gave up 0 bases and J gave up 10 bases, with 9 bases separating them. CDR3 region: CASSLGPEAQYF. The CDR3 DNA follows: TGTGCCAGCAGCTTGGGTCCGGAGGCGCAGTATTTT.

The rearrangement uses TRBV5-1 and TRBJ1-1, with D possibly matching TRBD1 (5 bases). In germline, CDR1 is SGHRS, CDR2 YFSETQ. This CDR3 has 14 residues. V lost 5 bases and J lost 5, with 16 bases in between. CDR3 protein: CASSYQGTRTEAFF. CDR3 sequence (DNA): TGCGCCAGCAGTTATCAAGGGACCCGAACTGAAGCTTTCTTT.

V gene TRBV30 combines with J gene TRBJ1-2; D unresolved. The CDR3 runs to 13 residues. Germline V gene sequence: CDR1 GTSNPN, CDR2 SVGIG (reference sequence). V dropped 0 bases and J dropped 0 bases, with 5 bases sitting between them. The CDR3 sequence: CAWSVEANYGYTF. The CDR3 bases are TGTGCCTGGAGTGTAGAGGCTAACTATGGCTACACCTTC.

The chain joins TRBV5-1 to TRBJ2-3; D gene ambiguous. The germline V and J ends were trimmed by 4 bases and 0 bases, with 6 bases remaining between them. Germline V lookup: CDR1 SGHRS, CDR2 YFSETQ. The CDR3 loop spans 13 amino acids. CDR3 coding DNA: TGCGCCAGCAGCCGTAAAAGCACAGATACGCAGTATTTT. Its translation: CASSRKSTDTQYF.

The chain recombines TRBV5-4 with TRBJ2-5; 7 nucleotides line up with TRBD1. The CDR3 extends over 16 amino acids. J was trimmed by 7 bases and V by 3 bases; bases with no gene match: 15. Germline CDR1 reads SGHNT; CDR2 reads YYREEE (reference sequence). The CDR3 loop is CASSWTQGVSSRTQYF. In nucleotides, the CDR3 is TGTGCCAGCAGCTGGACCCAGGGGGTCTCAAGTCGGACCCAGTACTTC. The complete variable domain, with remaining parts taken from reference TRBV5-4 and TRBJ2-5, reads ETGVTQSPTHLIKTRGQQVTLRCSSQSGHNTVSWYQQALGQGPQFIFQYYREEENGRGNFPPRFSGLQFPNYSSELNVNALELDDSALYLCASSWTQGVSSRTQYFGPGTRLLVL.